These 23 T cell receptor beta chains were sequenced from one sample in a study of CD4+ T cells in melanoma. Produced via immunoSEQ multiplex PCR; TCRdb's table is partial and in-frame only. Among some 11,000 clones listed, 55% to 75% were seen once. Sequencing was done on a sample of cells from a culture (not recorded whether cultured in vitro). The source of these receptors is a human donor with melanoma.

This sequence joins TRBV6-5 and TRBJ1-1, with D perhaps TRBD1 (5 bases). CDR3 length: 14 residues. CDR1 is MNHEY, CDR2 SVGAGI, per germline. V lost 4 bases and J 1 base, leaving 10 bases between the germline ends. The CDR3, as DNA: TGTGCCAGCAGTTCGTACAGGAGGAACACTGAAGCTTTCTTT. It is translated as CASSSYRRNTEAFF.

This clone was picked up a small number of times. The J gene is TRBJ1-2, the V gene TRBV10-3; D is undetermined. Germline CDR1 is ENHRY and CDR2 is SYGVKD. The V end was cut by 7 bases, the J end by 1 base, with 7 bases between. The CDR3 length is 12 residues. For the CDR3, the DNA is TGTGCCATCACGGGTGTTAACTATGGCTACACCTTC. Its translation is CAITGVNYGYTF.

For the CDR3, the DNA is TGCGCCAGCACCTCGGGGGCGAACACTGAAGCTTTCTTT. It encodes CASTSGANTEAFF. The chain recombines TRBV5-1 with TRBJ1-1; possibly TRBD1 for D (6 bases). The V gene's germline CDR1 is SGHRS and CDR2 YFSETQ. Trimming took 6 bases from V and 1 from J, leaving 10 bases between them. The CDR3 has 13 amino acids.

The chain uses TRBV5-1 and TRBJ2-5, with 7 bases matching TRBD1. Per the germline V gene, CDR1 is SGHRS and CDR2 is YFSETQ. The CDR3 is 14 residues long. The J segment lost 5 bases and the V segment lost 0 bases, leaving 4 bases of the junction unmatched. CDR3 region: CASSLGQGSETQYF. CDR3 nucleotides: TGCGCCAGCAGCTTGGGACAGGGTTCGGAGACCCAGTACTTC.

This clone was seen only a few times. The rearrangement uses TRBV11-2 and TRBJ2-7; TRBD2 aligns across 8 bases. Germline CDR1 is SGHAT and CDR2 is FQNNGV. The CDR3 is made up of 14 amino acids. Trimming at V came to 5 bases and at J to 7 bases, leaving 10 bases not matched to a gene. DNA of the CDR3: TGTGCCAGCAGCCTTACGACTAGCGCGTGGGAGCAGTACTTC. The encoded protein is CASSLTTSAWEQYF. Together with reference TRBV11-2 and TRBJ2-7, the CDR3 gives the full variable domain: EAGVAQSPRYKIIEKRQSVAFWCNPISGHATLYWYQQILGQGPKLLIQFQNNGVVDDSQLPKDRFSAERLKGVDSTLKIQPAKLEDSAVYLCASSLTTSAWEQYFGPGTRLTVT.

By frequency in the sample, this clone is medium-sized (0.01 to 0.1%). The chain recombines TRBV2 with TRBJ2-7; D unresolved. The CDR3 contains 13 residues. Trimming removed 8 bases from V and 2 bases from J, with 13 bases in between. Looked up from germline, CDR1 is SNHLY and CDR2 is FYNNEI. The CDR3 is CASVTPLTYEQYF. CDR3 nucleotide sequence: TGTGCCAGCGTCACCCCGCTGACCTACGAGCAGTACTTC.

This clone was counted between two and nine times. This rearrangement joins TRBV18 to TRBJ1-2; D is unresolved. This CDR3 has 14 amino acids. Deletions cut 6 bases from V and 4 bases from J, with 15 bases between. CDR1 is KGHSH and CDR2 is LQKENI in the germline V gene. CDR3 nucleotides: TGTGCCAGCTCGTCAGAGAGTGGCGCCTATGGCTACACCTTC. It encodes CASSSESGAYGYTF. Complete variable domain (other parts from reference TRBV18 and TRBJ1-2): NAGVMQNPRHLVRRRGQEARLRCSPMKGHSHVYWYRQLPEEGLKFMVYLQKENIIDESGMPKERFSAEFPKEGPSILRIQQVVRGDSAAYFCASSSESGAYGYTFGSGTRLTVV.

The CDR3 sequence: CASSLASGPVMDGYTF. CDR3 bases: TGCGCCAGCAGCTTGGCATCCGGCCCCGTTATGGATGGCTACACCTTC. V is TRBV5-1 and J is TRBJ1-2; D is unresolved. This CDR3 spans 16 amino acids. V was cut by 0 bases and J by 6 bases, with 18 bases left in between. Germline assignment: CDR1 SGHRS and CDR2 YFSETQ.

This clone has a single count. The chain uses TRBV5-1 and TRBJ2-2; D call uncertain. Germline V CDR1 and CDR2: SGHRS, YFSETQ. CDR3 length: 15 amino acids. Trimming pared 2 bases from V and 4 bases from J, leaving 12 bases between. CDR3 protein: CASSLRQVATGELFF. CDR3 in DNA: TGCGCCAGCAGCTTAAGGCAGGTGGCCACCGGGGAGCTGTTTTTT.

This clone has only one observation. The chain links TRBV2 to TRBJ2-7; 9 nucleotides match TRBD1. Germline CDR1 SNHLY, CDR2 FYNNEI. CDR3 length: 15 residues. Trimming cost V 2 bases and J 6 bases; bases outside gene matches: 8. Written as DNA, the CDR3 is TGTGCCAGCAGTGAAATGGACAGGGGATTGTTCGAGCAGTACTTC. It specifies CASSEMDRGLFEQYF. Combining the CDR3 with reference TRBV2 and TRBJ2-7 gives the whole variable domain EPEVTQTPSHQVTQMGQEVILRCVPISNHLYFYWYRQILGQKVEFLVSFYNNEISEKSEIFDDQFSVERPDGSNFTLKIRSTKLEDSAMYFCASSEMDRGLFEQYFGPGTRLTVT.

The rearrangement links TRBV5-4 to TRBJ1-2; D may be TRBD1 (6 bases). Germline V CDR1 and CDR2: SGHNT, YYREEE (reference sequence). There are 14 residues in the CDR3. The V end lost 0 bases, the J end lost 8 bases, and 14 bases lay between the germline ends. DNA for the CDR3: TGTGCCAGCAGCTTGGGCAGGACAGAGAAGGGCTACACCTTC. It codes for CASSLGRTEKGYTF. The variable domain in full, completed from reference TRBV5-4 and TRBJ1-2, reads ETGVTQSPTHLIKTRGQQVTLRCSSQSGHNTVSWYQQALGQGPQFIFQYYREEENGRGNFPPRFSGLQFPNYSSELNVNALELDDSALYLCASSLGRTEKGYTFGSGTRLTVV.

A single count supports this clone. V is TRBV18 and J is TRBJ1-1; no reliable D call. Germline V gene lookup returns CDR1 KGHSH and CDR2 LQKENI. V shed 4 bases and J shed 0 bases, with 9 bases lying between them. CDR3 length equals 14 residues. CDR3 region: CASSRTQVNTEAFF. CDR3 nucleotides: TGTGCCAGCTCACGAACCCAGGTGAACACTGAAGCTTTCTTT.

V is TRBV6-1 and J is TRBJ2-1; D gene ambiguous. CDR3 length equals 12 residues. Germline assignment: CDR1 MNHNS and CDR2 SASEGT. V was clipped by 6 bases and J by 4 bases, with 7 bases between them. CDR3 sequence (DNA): TGTGCCAGCAGCGAGACTTACAATGAGCAGTTCTTC. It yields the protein CASSETYNEQFF.

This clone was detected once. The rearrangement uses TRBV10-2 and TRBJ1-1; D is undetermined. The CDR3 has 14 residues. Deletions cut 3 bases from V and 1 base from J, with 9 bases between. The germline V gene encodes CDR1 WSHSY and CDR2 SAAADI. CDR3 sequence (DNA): TGCGCCAGCAGTGACCCATCTTCGAACACTGAAGCTTTCTTT. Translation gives CASSDPSSNTEAFF.

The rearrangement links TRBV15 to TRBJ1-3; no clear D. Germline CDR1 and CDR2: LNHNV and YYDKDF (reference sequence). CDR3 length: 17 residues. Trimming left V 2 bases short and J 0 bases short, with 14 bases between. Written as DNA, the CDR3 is TGTGCCACCAGCAGATATTCAGGCGGGAGCTCTGGAAACACCATATATTTT. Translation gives CATSRYSGGSSGNTIYF.

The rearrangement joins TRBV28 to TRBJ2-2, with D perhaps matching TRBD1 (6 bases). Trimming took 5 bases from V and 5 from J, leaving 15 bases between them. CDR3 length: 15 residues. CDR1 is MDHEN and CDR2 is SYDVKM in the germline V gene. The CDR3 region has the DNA TGTGCCAGCAGTACTACAGGGACCCGGACCGGGGAGCTGTTTTTT. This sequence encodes CASSTTGTRTGELFF.

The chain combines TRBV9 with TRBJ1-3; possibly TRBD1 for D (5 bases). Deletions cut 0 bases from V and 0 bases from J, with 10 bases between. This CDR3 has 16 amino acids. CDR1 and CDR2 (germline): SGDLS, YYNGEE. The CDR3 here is CASSVGGDYSGNTIYF. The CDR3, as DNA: TGTGCCAGCAGCGTAGGAGGGGACTACTCTGGAAACACCATATATTTT.

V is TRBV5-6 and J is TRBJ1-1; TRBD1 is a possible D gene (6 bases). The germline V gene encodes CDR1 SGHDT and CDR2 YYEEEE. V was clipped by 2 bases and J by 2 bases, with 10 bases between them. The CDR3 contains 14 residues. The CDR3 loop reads CASSFQGLNTEAFF. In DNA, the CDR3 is TGTGCCAGCAGCTTCCAGGGGCTAAACACTGAAGCTTTCTTT.

The CDR3 DNA reads TGTGCCAGCAGTTATGAGGGCCCAACTAATGAAAAACTGTTTTTT. Protein sequence: CASSYEGPTNEKLFF. The V and J genes are TRBV6-6 and TRBJ1-4, with D uncertain. V dropped 3 bases and J dropped 0 bases, with 8 bases sitting between them. In germline, CDR1 is MNHNY, CDR2 SVGAGI (reference sequence). The CDR3 totals 15 residues.

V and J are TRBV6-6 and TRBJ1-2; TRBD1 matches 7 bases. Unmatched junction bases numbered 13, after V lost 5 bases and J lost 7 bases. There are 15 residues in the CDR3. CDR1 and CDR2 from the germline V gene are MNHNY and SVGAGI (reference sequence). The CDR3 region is CASSPGKDRLGGYTF. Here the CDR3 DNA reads TGTGCCAGCAGTCCCGGGAAGGACAGGCTAGGTGGCTACACCTTC.

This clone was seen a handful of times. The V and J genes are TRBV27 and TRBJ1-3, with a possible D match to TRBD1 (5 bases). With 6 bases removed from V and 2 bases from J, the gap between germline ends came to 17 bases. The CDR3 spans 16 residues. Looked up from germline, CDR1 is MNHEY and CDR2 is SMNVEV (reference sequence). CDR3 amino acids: CASSRGGGIAGNTIYF. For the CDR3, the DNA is TGTGCCAGCAGCCGGGGTGGGGGAATAGCTGGAAACACCATATATTTT.

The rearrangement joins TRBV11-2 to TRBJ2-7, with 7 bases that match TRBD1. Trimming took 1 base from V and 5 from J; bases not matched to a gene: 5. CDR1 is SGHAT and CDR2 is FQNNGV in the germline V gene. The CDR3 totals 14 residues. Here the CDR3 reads CASSLGTTGDEQYF. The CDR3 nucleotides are TGTGCCAGCAGCTTAGGGACAACAGGGGACGAGCAGTACTTC.

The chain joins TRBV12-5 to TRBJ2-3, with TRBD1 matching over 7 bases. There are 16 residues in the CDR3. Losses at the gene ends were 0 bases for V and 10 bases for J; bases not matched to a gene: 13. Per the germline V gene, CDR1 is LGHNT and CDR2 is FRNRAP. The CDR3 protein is CASGLVLPYSQGPQYF. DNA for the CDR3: TGTGCTAGTGGTTTGGTACTCCCCTATTCACAGGGGCCGCAGTATTTT.